This TCR beta chain emerged from a study of blood T cell repertoires in COVID-19. Sequenced by immunoSEQ multiplex PCR; TCRdb stores in-frame clones only, minus some. Altogether 150,000 to 200,000 clones are present, roughly four fifths being singletons, with the ten largest covering under 10%. During active infection, Seattle patients enrolled and were then monitored through disease. The CDR3 runs 14 residues. Germline V gene sequence: CDR1 WSHSY, CDR2 SAAADI. The V end lost 0 bases, the J end lost 5 bases, and 10 bases lay between the germline ends. The TCR sequence derives from a woman in her 70s with COVID-19, enrolled during active disease. The rearrangement uses TRBV10-2 and TRBJ1-1, with D uncertain. Sequencing input: peripheral blood. The CDR3 spells CASSESRVRTEAFF. In nucleotides, the CDR3 is TGCGCCAGCAGTGAGTCGCGGGTTAGGACTGAAGCTTTCTTT.